In its sample, the clone carrying this T cell receptor beta chain was seen a few times. Its matching antigen is unknown. This entry comes from a study of identical twins. Broader study findings: Twin-shared out-of-frame alpha sequences were enriched for low generation probability. Abundant cord blood beta clonotypes carried fewer insertions; memory repertoires showed none. Twins shared beta out-of-frame sequences in excess, but this excess was weaker.

TCRdb passed the 5' RACE reads through MiXCR, listing each CDR3 protein once. The sample lists roughly 1,500,000 distinct CDR3 sequences, about 31% occurring once. The CDR3 has 15 amino acids. Germline-derived CDR1 and CDR2 are DFQATT and SNEGSKA (reference sequence). With V trimmed by 1 base and J by 3 bases, 5 bases remained unmatched. The source material was cord blood. The clonotype was recovered from a newborn girl in good health. The chain has TRBV20-1 and TRBJ1-5; TRBD1 aligns across 8 bases. The CDR3 bases are TGCAGTGCTAGAGGCCCGGGACAGGTCAATCAGCCCCAGCATTTT. This sequence encodes CSARGPGQVNQPQHF.